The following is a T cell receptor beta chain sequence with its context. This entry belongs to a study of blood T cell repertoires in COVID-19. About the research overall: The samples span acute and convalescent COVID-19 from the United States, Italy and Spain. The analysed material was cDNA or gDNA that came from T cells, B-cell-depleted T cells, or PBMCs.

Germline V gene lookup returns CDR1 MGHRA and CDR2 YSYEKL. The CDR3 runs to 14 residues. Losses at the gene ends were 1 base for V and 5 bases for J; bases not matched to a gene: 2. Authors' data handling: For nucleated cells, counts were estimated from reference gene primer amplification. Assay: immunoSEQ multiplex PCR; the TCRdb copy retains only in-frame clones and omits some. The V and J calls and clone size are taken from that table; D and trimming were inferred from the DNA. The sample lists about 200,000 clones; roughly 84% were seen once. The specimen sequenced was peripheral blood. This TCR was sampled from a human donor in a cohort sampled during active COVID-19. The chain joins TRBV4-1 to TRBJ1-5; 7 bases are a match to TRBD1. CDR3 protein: CASSQAGGDQPQHF. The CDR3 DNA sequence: TGCGCCAGCAGCCAAGCAGGGGGAGATCAGCCCCAGCATTTT.